The 25 T cell receptor beta chains given below trace back to one sample, sequenced in a study of T cells expressing NK-cell markers. Reprocessing the 5' RACE reads, TCRdb reports a single entry for every CDR3 protein and omits DNA. The specimen's table records some 340,000 distinct CDR3 sequences. Input material: blood T cells: a sorted CD56 or NKG2C T cell subset, CD4+ or CD8+ T cells, or bulk PBMC T cells (not recorded which). The receptors were gathered from a man aged 18-70 years in good health.

The genes are TRBV6-1 and TRBJ2-7; TCRdb picks TRBD1, but there is no DNA to check that call. The CDR3 spans 14 residues. Germline V CDR1 and CDR2: MNHNS, SASEGT. This CDR3 is CASRVRDRALRQYF.

This chain joins TRBV20-1 and TRBJ1-4; there is no DNA to check the TCRdb D call of TRBD1. The CDR3 length is 16 residues. Germline-derived CDR1 and CDR2 are DFQATT and SNEGSKA (reference sequence). The CDR3 is CSARDRGRSTNEKLFF.

The chain combines TRBV2 with TRBJ2-1; lacking DNA, the TRBD1 call made by TCRdb goes unchecked. The CDR3 is 15 residues long. Germline V lookup: CDR1 SNHLY, CDR2 FYNNEI. The CDR3 loop reads CASRIDRDRGNEQFF.

The chain's CDR3 is CAGARGGNQPQHF. The rearrangement joins TRBV7-9 to TRBJ1-5; TCRdb lists TRBD1, though no DNA is available to test this call. The CDR3 spans 13 residues. Germline loops: CDR1 SEHNR, CDR2 FQNEAQ (reference sequence).

The rearrangement joins TRBV12-3 or TRBV12-4 to TRBJ2-2; TCRdb's D call, TRBD2, is unchecked because there is no DNA. CDR3 length equals 19 residues. Here the CDR3 reads CASSLNLLAGGPDTGELFF.

The V and J genes are TRBV23-1 and TRBJ2-3; TCRdb picks TRBD1, but there is no DNA to check that call. TRBV23-1 is classed as an ORF, of uncertain function. The CDR3 covers 15 residues. The CDR3 sequence is CASSQVRGVTDTQYF.

The chain recombines TRBV20-1 with TRBJ2-3; the TCRdb call, TRBD2, lacks DNA for checking. The CDR3 extends over 14 amino acids. Germline V gene sequence: CDR1 DFQATT, CDR2 SNEGSKA (reference sequence). This CDR3 is CSANRGGMTDTQYF.

The chain uses TRBV3-1 and TRBJ1-2; lacking DNA, the TRBD1 call made by TCRdb goes unchecked. The CDR3 contains 14 residues. Germline-derived CDR1 and CDR2 are LGHDT and YNNKEL (reference sequence). This CDR3 is CASSPTRDSYGYTF.

The chain links TRBV5-1 to TRBJ2-3; as DNA is missing, the TRBD1 call by TCRdb cannot be tested. This CDR3 comprises 15 residues. Looked up from germline, CDR1 is SGHRS and CDR2 is YFSETQ. The CDR3 here is CASSRGQGTTDTQYF.

The chain employs TRBV7-2 and TRBJ2-5. In germline, CDR1 is SGHTA, CDR2 FQGNSA. This CDR3 has 14 amino acids. The CDR3 loop reads CASSASRTRQTQYF.

The chain joins TRBV13 to TRBJ1-2; TCRdb reports TRBD1, a call that lacks DNA to check it against. This CDR3 is 14 amino acids long. Germline V gene lookup returns CDR1 PRHDT and CDR2 FYEKMQ (reference sequence). CDR3 sequence: CASSLKGRDYGYTF.

The genes are TRBV18 and TRBJ1-2. Germline-derived CDR1 and CDR2 are KGHSH and LQKENI. The CDR3 runs to 13 residues. The CDR3 spells CASSPVPLHGYTF.

CDR3 amino acids: CASSQDTARVLVNTEAFF. The V call is TRBV4-1, the J call TRBJ1-1; without DNA, the TCRdb call of TRBD1 cannot be checked. Germline lookup yields CDR1 MGHRA and CDR2 YSYEKL. There are 18 residues in the CDR3.

The genes are TRBV11-2 and TRBJ1-1; TCRdb calls TRBD1, which cannot be checked without DNA. CDR3 length: 16 amino acids. The germline V gene encodes CDR1 SGHAT and CDR2 FQNNGV. The CDR3 protein is CASSLLTGTENTEAFF. Combining the CDR3 with reference TRBV11-2 and TRBJ1-1 gives the whole variable domain EAGVAQSPRYKIIEKRQSVAFWCNPISGHATLYWYQQILGQGPKLLIQFQNNGVVDDSQLPKDRFSAERLKGVDSTLKIQPAKLEDSAVYLCASSLLTGTENTEAFFGQGTRLTVV.

The V gene is TRBV4-1, the J gene TRBJ2-7; TCRdb's D call of TRBD1 is untestable without DNA. Germline-derived CDR1 and CDR2 are MGHRA and YSYEKL. The CDR3 length is 16 residues. The CDR3 loop reads CASSFRDSLPTYEQYF.

V is TRBV7-8 and J is TRBJ2-3; the D call from TCRdb, TRBD2, cannot be confirmed without DNA. CDR3 length: 16 residues. Germline CDR1 is SGHVS and CDR2 is FQNEAQ. The CDR3: CASSLPLIAGADTQYF.

CDR3 residues: CATSRDVGVWNIQYF. The chain recombines TRBV15 with TRBJ2-4. CDR3 size: 15 residues. CDR1 and CDR2 from the germline V gene are LNHNV and YYDKDF (reference sequence).

The rearrangement joins TRBV12-3 or TRBV12-4 to TRBJ1-2; the D call from TCRdb, TRBD1, cannot be confirmed without DNA. This CDR3 contains 14 residues. This CDR3 reads CASSPGTGAWGYTF.

The rearrangement uses TRBV11-1 and TRBJ2-5; TCRdb calls TRBD2, which cannot be checked without DNA. Looked up from germline, CDR1 is SGHAT and CDR2 is FQDESV (reference sequence). There are 20 residues in the CDR3. The CDR3 sequence is CASSPRALASGGPNQETQYF.

The chain carries TRBV29-1 and TRBJ1-1. CDR1 is SQVTM, CDR2 ANQGSEA, per germline. The CDR3 is 12 amino acids. The CDR3 region is CSSEWGNTEAFF.

This sequence joins TRBV27 and TRBJ2-7; TCRdb's D call of TRBD1 is untestable without DNA. The germline V gene encodes CDR1 MNHEY and CDR2 SMNVEV (reference sequence). The CDR3 runs 16 residues. This chain's CDR3 is CASSPARTGVSRQQYF.

The V and J genes are TRBV5-1 and TRBJ2-7. The germline CDR1 and CDR2 sequences are SGHRS and YFSETQ. The CDR3 runs 13 residues. CDR3 sequence: CASSLGSSYEQYF.

The chain carries TRBV12-3 or TRBV12-4 and TRBJ2-1; the D call of TRBD2 rests on TCRdb alone, since no DNA is present to check it. CDR3 size: 15 residues. The CDR3 protein is CASSFEGLDLIEQFF.

The chain has TRBV15 and TRBJ1-4; TCRdb designates TRBD1, a call that cannot be tested without DNA. Germline loops: CDR1 LNHNV, CDR2 YYDKDF (reference sequence). This CDR3 is 18 amino acids long. CDR3 sequence reads: CATSRAEPGGSTNEKLFF.

The chain uses TRBV5-1 and TRBJ1-3; TCRdb picks TRBD1, but there is no DNA to check that call. The CDR3 is 17 residues long. Per the germline V gene, CDR1 is SGHRS and CDR2 is YFSETQ. The CDR3 here is CASSFGGHRGSGNTIYF.